Listed here is a single T cell receptor beta chain. No antigen is known for it. Base qualities were left out, and no much larger clone turns up one base away. Using the deep immunoSEQ assay, multiplex PCR amplified TCR CDR3 regions from genomic DNA. Genomic DNA extracted from each cell subset was distributed evenly over all wells of several immunoSEQ 96-well plates, and each plate served as one replicate. For sorted subsets, roughly 0.2 ug genomic DNA, equal to 30,000 to 35,000 T cell genomes, was loaded into each replicate PCR. The purified libraries were quantified using a Qubit 3.0 fluorometer, sized with a Bioanalyzer 2100, and then quantified again using the KAPA Library Quantification kit. Every immunoSEQ 96-well plate was sequenced on a separate single-read 150-cycle Illumina NextSeq 550 flow cell. The original methods were these. Because only junctional sequences without quality scores were contained in the immunoSEQ output, filtering matching that applied to full-length reads could not be performed. Sequences were annotated with PyIR, a Python wrapper for IgBLAST v1.9, using IMGT germline references to assign V/J genes and CDR3. Any read was removed if the V/J assignment was weak (E-value above 1e-6), the CDR3 was missing, or the read contained stop codons, out-of-frame junctions, or ambiguous translated residues. V3J clonotypes were defined by identical inferred V gene, J gene, and CDR3 amino acid sequence. To compute the percentage overlap between repertoires, the number of shared unique clonotypes was divided by the size of the smaller repertoire. Three approaches were used to assess repertoire richness: RTK rarefaction, the Chao1 estimator, and Recon v2.1 estimates of unobserved clonotypes. For all TCRbeta clonotypes obtained by the gDNA method from a few donors, generation probabilities were computed with OLGA. The table was pulled from immuneACCESS by TCRdb, which kept in-frame rearrangements only. Such tables lose some clones; where checked, under half of the loss comes from unresolved V genes, and the rest has no known cause. Clone size and the V and J calls come from that table; the DNA yielded D and trimming. In this sample the table shows millions of clones, about 93% of which occur a single time. 1.5% to 2% of the sample lies in the top ten.

Including the terminal cysteine and phenylalanine, the CDR3 comprises 17 residues. Only the CDR3 portion is preserved as DNA: 51 bases, with reading frame beginning at the first base. Here V drops 0 bases and J drops 6 bases, and the junction holds 5 bases not matched to any gene. CDR1 and CDR2, looked up from the germline V gene, are SGHDN and FVKESK. This record belongs to a study of shared clonotypes between healthy human individuals (dated by TCRdb to 2019 to 2021). With regard to the full study: The cohort comprised two women and a few men aged 18 to 49 years. For each donor, three plates each were used for CD4 naive and CD4 memory, two plates were used for CD8 naive, and one plate was used for CD8 memory. Blood TCR repertoires of roughly five healthy adults were deeply sequenced to estimate repertoire size and the extent of clonotype sharing between individuals. Libraries were prepared and TCR repertoires were sequenced by different laboratories using diverse techniques, in order to increase sequencing depth and limit assay-specific biases. Between about 0.9 and 10 billion PBMCs per donor were obtained by leukapheresis. Paper-wide results and their limitations: Even with the large sequencing depth, rarefaction of the sorted-subset datasets indicated that sequencing was incomplete. When a handful of donors were compared, the shared fraction of clonotypes was roughly 5% for naive CD4, 3.5% to 4% for naive CD8, 2.3% for memory CD4, and around 0.37% for memory CD8. Compared with non-shared clonotypes, clonotypes shared by all four sorted-subset donors had higher generation probabilities. Naive subsets generally had larger estimated clonotype richness than memory subsets did. The small number of donors limited the genetic and exposure-history diversity represented. Only blood was sampled, and tissue TCR repertoires likely differ from those in blood. Based on pairwise subsampling, the degree of clonotype sharing among donors was expected to be affected by sequencing depth.

CD8 naive samples consisted of CD45RO-negative cells that were positively selected for CCR7, yielding a CD45RA+CCR7+ population without TemRA cells. The donors were healthy, HIV-negative adults with no recently reported acute infections or vaccinations. Only Caucasian adults living in Nashville, Tennessee, USA were represented among the donors. After blood collection by leukapheresis, PBMCs were isolated using Ficoll-Histopaque density gradient centrifugation and then cryopreserved in the vapor phase of liquid nitrogen. Purity and quantity of every magnetically sorted T cell population were checked by analytical flow cytometry. Genomic DNA was isolated from each sorted fraction and quantified by UV absorbance on a Nanodrop 2000c.

The TCR originated in a man younger than 30 in good health. Some clones in this sample may be carry-over from other donors' samples. This chain joins TRBV14 to TRBJ2-1, with TRBD2 identical over 13 junction bases. Sample: naive CD8+ T cells from PBMCs. The cell subset or site label for this specimen denotes: CD45RA+CCR7+. The CDR3 sequence is CASSQDPTSGRFNEQFF. In nucleotides, the sequence is TGTGCCAGCAGCCAAGACCCGACTAGCGGGAGGTTCAATGAGCAGTTCTTC.